Reported below is one TCR beta chain. The data were taken from a study of blood T cell repertoires in COVID-19. Study overall: Samples taken during acute and convalescent COVID-19 were collected in the United States, Italy and Spain.

Assay: immunoSEQ multiplex PCR; the TCRdb copy retains only in-frame clones and omits some. The data hold some 220,000 clones, with 80% to 90% observed a single time. Germline V CDR1 and CDR2: SGHAT, FQNNGV. The CDR3 loop spans 18 amino acids. The V and J ends lost 3 bases and 2 bases respectively, with 23 bases between them. Participants' reported clinical history set cohort assignment. The specimen was PBMCs or T cells enriched from blood (not recorded which). The chain uses TRBV11-2 and TRBJ2-7; D is unresolved. The receptor's source is a woman aged 18-29 years in a cohort exposed to, infected with or recovered from COVID-19 (not recorded which). The CDR3 protein is CASSFYPPDKFSPYEQYF. The CDR3 region has the DNA TGTGCCAGCAGCTTCTATCCCCCTGACAAATTTTCACCCTACGAGCAGTACTTC.